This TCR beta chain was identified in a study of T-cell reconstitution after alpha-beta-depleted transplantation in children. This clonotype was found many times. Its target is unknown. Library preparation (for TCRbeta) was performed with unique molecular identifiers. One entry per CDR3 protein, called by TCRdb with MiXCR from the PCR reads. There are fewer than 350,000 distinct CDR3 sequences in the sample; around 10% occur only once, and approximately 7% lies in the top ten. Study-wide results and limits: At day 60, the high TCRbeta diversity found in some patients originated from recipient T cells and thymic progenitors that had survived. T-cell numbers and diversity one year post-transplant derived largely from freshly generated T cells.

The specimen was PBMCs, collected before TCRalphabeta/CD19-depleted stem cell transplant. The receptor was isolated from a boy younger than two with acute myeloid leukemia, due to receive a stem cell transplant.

CDR3 amino acids: CASSWGLAGGPGELFF. CDR3 bases: TGTGCCAGCAGCTGGGGTCTAGCGGGGGGTCCCGGGGAGCTGTTTTTT. The rearrangement links TRBV7-3 to TRBJ2-2; 11 bases map to TRBD2. The CDR3 is made up of 16 amino acids. Germline loops: CDR1 SGHTA, CDR2 FQGTGA. V dropped 4 bases and J dropped 6; count of bases not matched to a gene: 7.